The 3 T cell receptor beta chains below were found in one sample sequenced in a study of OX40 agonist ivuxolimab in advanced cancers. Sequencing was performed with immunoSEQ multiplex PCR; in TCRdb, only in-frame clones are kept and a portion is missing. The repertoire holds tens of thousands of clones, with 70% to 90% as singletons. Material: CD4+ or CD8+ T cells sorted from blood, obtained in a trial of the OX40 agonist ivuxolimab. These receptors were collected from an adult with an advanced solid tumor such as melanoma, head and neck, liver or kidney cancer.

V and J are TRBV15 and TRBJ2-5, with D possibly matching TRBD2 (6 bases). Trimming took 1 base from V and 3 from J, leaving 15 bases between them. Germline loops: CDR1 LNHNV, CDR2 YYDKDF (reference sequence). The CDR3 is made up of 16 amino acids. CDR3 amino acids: CATSRGQASVKETQYF. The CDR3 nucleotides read TGTGCCACCAGCAGAGGACAAGCTAGCGTTAAAGAGACCCAGTACTTC.

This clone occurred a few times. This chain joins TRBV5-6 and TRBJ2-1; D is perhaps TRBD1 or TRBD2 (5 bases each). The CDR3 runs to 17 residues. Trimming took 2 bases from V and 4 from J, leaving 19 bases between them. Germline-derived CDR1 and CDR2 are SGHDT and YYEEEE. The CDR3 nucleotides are TGTGCCAGCAGCTTAGAGGGTTCGGGACGGGCATACAATGAGCAGTTCTTC. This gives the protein CASSLEGSGRAYNEQFF. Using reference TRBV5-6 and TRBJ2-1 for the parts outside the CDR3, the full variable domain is DAGVTQSPTHLIKTRGQQVTLRCSPKSGHDTVSWYQQALGQGPQFIFQYYEEEERQRGNFPDRFSGHQFPNYSSELNVNALLLGDSALYLCASSLEGSGRAYNEQFFGPGTRLTVL.

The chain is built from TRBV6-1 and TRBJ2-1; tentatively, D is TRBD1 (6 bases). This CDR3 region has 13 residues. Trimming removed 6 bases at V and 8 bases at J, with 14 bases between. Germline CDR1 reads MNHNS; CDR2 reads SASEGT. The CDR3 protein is CASRDTGRYEQFF. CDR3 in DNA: TGTGCCAGCAGGGATACAGGGCGATATGAGCAGTTCTTC.